This entry is about one T cell receptor beta chain. The data are from a study of blood T cell repertoires in COVID-19. Sequencing used immunoSEQ multiplex PCR; TCRdb keeps in-frame clones, though not all of them. This sample carries under 300,000 clones, approximately 85% of them seen once, and the ten largest clones take roughly 11%. J was trimmed by 10 bases and V by 3 bases; bases with no gene match: 2. The CDR3 covers 11 residues. The sequenced sample was peripheral blood. The TCR sequence derives from an older woman with acute or convalescent COVID-19. V is TRBV12-3 or TRBV12-4 and J is TRBJ1-1; 7 bases fit TRBD1. In nucleotides, the CDR3 is TGTGCCAGCAGTTTTAGGGACAGAGCTTTCTTT. As protein: CASSFRDRAFF.